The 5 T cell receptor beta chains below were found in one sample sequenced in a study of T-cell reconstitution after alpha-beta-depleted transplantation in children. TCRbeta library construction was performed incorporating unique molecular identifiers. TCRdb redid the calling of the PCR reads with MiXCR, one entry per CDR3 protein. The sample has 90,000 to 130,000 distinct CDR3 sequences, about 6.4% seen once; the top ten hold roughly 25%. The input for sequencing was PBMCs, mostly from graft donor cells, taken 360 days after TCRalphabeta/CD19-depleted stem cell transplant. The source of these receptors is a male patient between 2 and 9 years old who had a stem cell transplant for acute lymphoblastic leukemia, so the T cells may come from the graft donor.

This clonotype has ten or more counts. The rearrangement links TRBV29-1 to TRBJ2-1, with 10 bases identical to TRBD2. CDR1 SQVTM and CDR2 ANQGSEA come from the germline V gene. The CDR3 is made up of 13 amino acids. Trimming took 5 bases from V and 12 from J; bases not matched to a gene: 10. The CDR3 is CSVISGRAGRQFF. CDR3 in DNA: TGCAGCGTTATCAGCGGGAGGGCCGGTAGGCAGTTCTTC.

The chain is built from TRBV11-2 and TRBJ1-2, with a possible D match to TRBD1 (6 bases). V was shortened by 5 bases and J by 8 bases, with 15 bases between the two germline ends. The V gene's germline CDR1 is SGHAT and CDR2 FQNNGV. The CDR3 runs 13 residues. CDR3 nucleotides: TGTGCCAGCAGCACTAGTTACAGGGAAGGCTACACCTTC. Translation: CASSTSYREGYTF. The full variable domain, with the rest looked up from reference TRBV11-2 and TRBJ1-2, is EAGVAQSPRYKIIEKRQSVAFWCNPISGHATLYWYQQILGQGPKLLIQFQNNGVVDDSQLPKDRFSAERLKGVDSTLKIQPAKLEDSAVYLCASSTSYREGYTFGSGTRLTVV.

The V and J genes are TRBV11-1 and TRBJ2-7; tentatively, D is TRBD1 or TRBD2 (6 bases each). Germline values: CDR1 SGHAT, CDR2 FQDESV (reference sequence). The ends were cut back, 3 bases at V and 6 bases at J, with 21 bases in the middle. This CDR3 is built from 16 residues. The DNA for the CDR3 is TGTGCCAGCAGCTTTGCGAGGGGGGTTACCTTCGGCGAGCAGTACTTC. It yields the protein CASSFARGVTFGEQYF.

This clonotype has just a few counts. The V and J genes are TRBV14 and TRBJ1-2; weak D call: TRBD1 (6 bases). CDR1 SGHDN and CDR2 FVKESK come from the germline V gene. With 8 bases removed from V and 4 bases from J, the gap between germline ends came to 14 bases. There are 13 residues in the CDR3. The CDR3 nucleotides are TGTGCCAGCGCCGGGCCCAGGGGCTATGGCTACACCTTC. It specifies CASAGPRGYGYTF.

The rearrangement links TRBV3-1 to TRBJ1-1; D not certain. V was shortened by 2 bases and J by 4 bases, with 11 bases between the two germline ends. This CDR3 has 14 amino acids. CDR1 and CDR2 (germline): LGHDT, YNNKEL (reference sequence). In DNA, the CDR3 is TGTGCCAGCAGCCAATTCCCGGAGGCCACTGAAGCTTTCTTT. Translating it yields CASSQFPEATEAFF.